One sample yielded the 13 T cell receptor beta chains listed below, sequenced in a study of CD8+ T cells in alopecia areata listed by TCRdb under 2018. The protocol used for the library was the immunoSEQ multiplex PCR assay. To provide template for TCR sequencing, every sample had RNA extracted and reverse transcribed into cDNA. This is the immuneACCESS table as TCRdb keeps it, with only in-frame sequences that have V and J called. A part of the clones is gone; compared with another copy, unresolved V genes explain less than half, and the rest is unexplained. Recorded for this sample are around 150,000 clones; about 60% of them occurred a single time. About 14% of the sample is held by the ten biggest clonotypes. The time point label here, explained by the study, means: 24 weeks on oral tofacitinib. In light of the paper, this sample's treatment or condition label describes: oral pan-JAK inhibitor, 5-10 mg twice daily.

Here the sequenced sample was CD4+ T cells sorted from blood, taken at week 24, from a patient treated with tofacitinib. These receptors were collected from a human donor with alopecia areata.

This chain joins TRBV6-5 and TRBJ1-1; 8 positions agree with TRBD1. The CDR3 consists of 13 residues. Germline-derived CDR1 and CDR2 are MNHEY and SVGAGI. The V segment lost 2 bases and the J segment 5 bases; nucleotides outside the gene matches: 1. DNA of the CDR3: TGTGCCAGCAGTTACAACAGGGGGACTGAAGCTTTCTTT. Protein sequence: CASSYNRGTEAFF.

The chain uses TRBV7-2 and TRBJ2-1; 8 bases align to TRBD2. Germline lookup yields CDR1 SGHTA and CDR2 FQGNSA. The J segment lost 7 bases and the V segment lost 1 base, leaving 6 bases of the junction unmatched. The CDR3 has 15 residues. Here the CDR3 reads CASSLVRGGLNEQFF. CDR3 sequence (DNA): TGTGCCAGCAGCTTAGTACGGGGGGGCCTAAATGAGCAGTTCTTC.

The chain is built from TRBV25-1 and TRBJ2-7; a possible D gene is TRBD1 (5 bases). The germline V gene encodes CDR1 MGHDK and CDR2 SYGVNS. V lost 6 bases and J lost 1, with 10 bases in between. CDR3 size: 13 residues. The CDR3 sequence is CASSPTESYEQYF. DNA of the CDR3: TGTGCCAGCAGCCCGACAGAATCCTACGAGCAGTACTTC.

The V call is TRBV5-6, the J call TRBJ2-7; D not certain. Germline CDR1 SGHDT, CDR2 YYEEEE. This CDR3 region has 13 residues. V was trimmed by 1 base and J by 2 bases, leaving 7 bases between them. CDR3 DNA: TGTGCCAGCAGCTTGTACCAGACCTACGAGCAGTACTTC. It yields the protein CASSLYQTYEQYF.

The chain carries TRBV6-6 and TRBJ1-2; TRBD1 agrees at 8 bases. The length of the CDR3 is 16 residues. V shed 5 bases and J 0 bases; nucleotides not matched to a gene: 8. Germline-derived CDR1 and CDR2 are MNHNY and SVGAGI (reference sequence). This CDR3 is CASSDWTGRSNYGYTF. DNA for the CDR3: TGTGCCAGCAGTGACTGGACAGGGCGATCTAACTATGGCTACACCTTC.

The V gene is TRBV5-1, the J gene TRBJ1-6; D call uncertain. The V gene lost 0 bases and the J gene lost 10 bases, with 8 bases spanning the gap. Germline CDR1 is SGHRS and CDR2 is YFSETQ. The CDR3 loop spans 13 amino acids. The CDR3 sequence is CASSLAGRSPLHF. The DNA for the CDR3 is TGCGCCAGCAGCTTGGCCGGGAGATCACCCCTCCACTTT.

This clone was recorded only once. The chain has TRBV5-5 and TRBJ1-2; 7 bases line up with TRBD1. CDR3 length equals 14 residues. The ends lost 3 bases at V and 4 bases at J; junction bases unmatched: 6. Germline assignment: CDR1 SGHKS and CDR2 YYEKEE (reference sequence). CDR3 nucleotide sequence: TGTGCCAGCAGCTGGGACAGAAGTTCCTATGGCTACACCTTC. Translation gives CASSWDRSSYGYTF.

This clone was seen a few times. The V call is TRBV7-9, the J call TRBJ2-7; maybe TRBD1 (5 bases). CDR3 length equals 15 residues. From germline, CDR1 is SEHNR and CDR2 FQNEAQ (reference sequence). Trimming removed 1 base from V and 2 bases from J, with 12 bases in between. The CDR3 here is CASSLGRQKAYEQYF. The CDR3, as DNA: TGTGCCAGCAGCTTAGGGCGACAGAAAGCCTACGAGCAGTACTTC.

The chain uses TRBV11-2 and TRBJ2-1, with no clear D. V gave up 6 bases and J gave up 0 bases, with 15 bases separating them. The germline V gene has CDR1 SGHAT and CDR2 FQNNGV. This CDR3 comprises 16 residues. The DNA for the CDR3 is TGTGCCAGCAGGGTCAGTTATAGGGACTCCTACAATGAGCAGTTCTTC. Translation gives CASRVSYRDSYNEQFF.

This clone was counted between two and nine times. J is TRBJ2-7 and V is TRBV7-9; D remains ambiguous. V lost 5 bases and J 0 bases, leaving 14 bases between the germline ends. CDR1 and CDR2 (germline): SEHNR, FQNEAQ (reference sequence). The CDR3 loop spans 15 amino acids. CDR3 residues: CASSHRTASSYEQYF. The CDR3 DNA follows: TGTGCCAGCAGCCATAGGACCGCTTCCTCCTACGAGCAGTACTTC.

The chain employs TRBV29-1 and TRBJ2-7, with TRBD1 as a possible D gene (6 bases). Germline values: CDR1 SQVTM, CDR2 ANQGSEA. V shed 5 bases and J shed 3 bases, with 14 bases lying between them. The CDR3 contains 13 residues. The CDR3 region is CSVRRDTVYEQYF. CDR3 DNA: TGCAGCGTTAGACGGGACACGGTCTACGAGCAGTACTTC.

The chain couples TRBV29-1 to TRBJ1-1; the D gene is possibly TRBD1 (5 bases). V dropped 7 bases and J dropped 1 base, with 10 bases sitting between them. The CDR3 extends over 12 amino acids. Germline V gene sequence: CDR1 SQVTM, CDR2 ANQGSEA. Written as DNA, the CDR3 is TGCAGCGCTTCGGACACGAACACTGAAGCTTTCTTT. It specifies CSASDTNTEAFF.

This clone showed up just once. The gene calls are TRBV30 and TRBJ1-4, with D perhaps TRBD1 (5 bases). V shed 0 bases and J shed 7 bases, with 9 bases lying between them. CDR1 is GTSNPN and CDR2 is SVGIG in the germline V gene (reference sequence). This CDR3 region has 13 residues. The CDR3, as DNA: TGTGCCTGGAGTGTACCCGGGGCTGAAAAACTGTTTTTT. It translates to CAWSVPGAEKLFF.